A single T cell receptor (beta chain) is shown here with its context. Described time point: peripheral blood 6 weeks after treatment start. Sample contribution per patient ranged from 1 to 8, covering pretreatment and on-treatment. These data originate in a study of PD-L1 blockade in urothelial cancer. The wider study: Bladder-origin urothelial cancer in males covered twenty-five of 29 patients. Blood underwent analysis 3 weeks (second dose) and 6 weeks after treatment began.

Spiking of synthetic TCR analog templates was performed in each PCR. The data were produced by immunoSEQ multiplex PCR, yet TCRdb's version contains in-frame clones alone and is incomplete. Among some 75,000 clones, approximately 90% were seen once, and the ten largest hold more than 0.85%. The CDR3 is 11 amino acids. CDR1 is SNHLY, CDR2 FYNNEI, per germline. Trimming pared 2 bases from V and 7 bases from J, leaving 3 bases between. This clonotype was sampled from a woman of 80 years or more with urothelial cancer. V gene TRBV2 combines with J gene TRBJ2-1; D call uncertain. Sequences were derived from PBMCs, sampled around atezolizumab (anti-PD-L1) treatment. DNA for the CDR3: TGTGCCAGCAGTGAATTAAATGAGCAGTTCTTC. Protein sequence: CASSELNEQFF.